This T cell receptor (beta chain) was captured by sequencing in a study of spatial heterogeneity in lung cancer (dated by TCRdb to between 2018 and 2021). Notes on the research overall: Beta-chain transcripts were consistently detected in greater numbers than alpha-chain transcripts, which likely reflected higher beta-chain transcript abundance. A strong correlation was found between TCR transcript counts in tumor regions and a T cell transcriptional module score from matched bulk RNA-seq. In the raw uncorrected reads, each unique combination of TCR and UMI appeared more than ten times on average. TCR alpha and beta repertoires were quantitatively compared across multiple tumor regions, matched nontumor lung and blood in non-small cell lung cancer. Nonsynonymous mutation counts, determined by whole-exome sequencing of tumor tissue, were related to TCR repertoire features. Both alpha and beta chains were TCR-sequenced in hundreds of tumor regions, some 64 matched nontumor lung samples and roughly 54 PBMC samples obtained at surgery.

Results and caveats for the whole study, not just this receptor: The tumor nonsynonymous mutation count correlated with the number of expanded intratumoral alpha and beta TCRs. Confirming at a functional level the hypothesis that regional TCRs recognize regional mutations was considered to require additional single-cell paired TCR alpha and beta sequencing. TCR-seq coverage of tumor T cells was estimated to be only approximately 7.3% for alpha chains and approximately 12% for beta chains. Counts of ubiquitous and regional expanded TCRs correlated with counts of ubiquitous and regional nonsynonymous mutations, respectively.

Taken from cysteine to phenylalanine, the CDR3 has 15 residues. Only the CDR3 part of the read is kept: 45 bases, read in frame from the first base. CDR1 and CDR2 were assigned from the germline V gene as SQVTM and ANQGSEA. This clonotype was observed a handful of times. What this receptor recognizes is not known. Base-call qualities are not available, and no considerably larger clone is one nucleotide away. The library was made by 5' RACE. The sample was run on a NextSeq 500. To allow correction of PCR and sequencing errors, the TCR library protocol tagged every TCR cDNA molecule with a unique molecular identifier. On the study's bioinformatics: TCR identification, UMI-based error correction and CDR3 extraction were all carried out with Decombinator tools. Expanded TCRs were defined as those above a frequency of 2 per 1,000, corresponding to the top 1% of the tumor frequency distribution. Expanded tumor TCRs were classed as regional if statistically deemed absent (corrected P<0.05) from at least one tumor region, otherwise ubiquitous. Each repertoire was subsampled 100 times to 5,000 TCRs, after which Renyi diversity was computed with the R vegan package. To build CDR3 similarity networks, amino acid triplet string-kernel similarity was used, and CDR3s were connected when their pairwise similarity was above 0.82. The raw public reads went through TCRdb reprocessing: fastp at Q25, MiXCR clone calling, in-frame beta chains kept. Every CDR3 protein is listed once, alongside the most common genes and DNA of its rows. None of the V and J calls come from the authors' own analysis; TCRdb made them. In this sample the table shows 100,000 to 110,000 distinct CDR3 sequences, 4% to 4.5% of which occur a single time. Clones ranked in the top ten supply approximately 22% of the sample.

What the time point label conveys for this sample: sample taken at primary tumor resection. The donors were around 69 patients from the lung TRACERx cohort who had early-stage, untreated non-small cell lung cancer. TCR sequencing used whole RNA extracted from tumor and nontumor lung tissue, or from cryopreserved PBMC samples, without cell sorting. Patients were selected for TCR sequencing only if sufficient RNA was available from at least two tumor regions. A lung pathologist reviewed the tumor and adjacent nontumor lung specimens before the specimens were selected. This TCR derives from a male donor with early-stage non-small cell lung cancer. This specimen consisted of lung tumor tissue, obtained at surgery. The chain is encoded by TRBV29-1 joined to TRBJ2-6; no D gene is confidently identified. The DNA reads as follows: TGCAGGAACGTTACCCCTTTCTCTGGGGCCAACGTCCTGACTTTC. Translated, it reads CRNVTPFSGANVLTF.